The sequence of this T cell receptor (beta chain) was determined in a study of a mutant IDH1 vaccine in newly diagnosed glioma. Overall study context: The first vaccination came 4-6 weeks after radiotherapy alone, or with temozolomide cycles. The earlier regimen, radiotherapy, temozolomide, or both, was most often both.

CDR3 length equals 12 residues. Between the trimmed V and J ends, which lost 4 bases and 7 bases, there was a span of 7 bases. From germline, CDR1 is SGHVS and CDR2 FNYEAQ. Described time point: week 23, last vaccination. All doses held 300 ug of mutant IDH1 20-mer peptide, with topical imiquimod. On this clone: Its antigen remains unknown.

Here immunoSEQ multiplex PCR was the method, and the copy in TCRdb shows in-frame clones only, minus some. Counted here are about 65,000 clones, 80% to 90% occurring once; the ten biggest clones make up approximately 3.8%. This sample comprised PBMCs, obtained from a glioma patient whose treatment included an IDH1 peptide vaccine. This rearrangement joins TRBV7-6 to TRBJ2-2; D ambiguous. The clonotype originates from a man aged 25 to 40 with glioma. CDR3 bases: TGTGCCAGCAGCTCAATGGGCGGGGAGCTGTTTTTT. Protein sequence: CASSSMGGELFF.